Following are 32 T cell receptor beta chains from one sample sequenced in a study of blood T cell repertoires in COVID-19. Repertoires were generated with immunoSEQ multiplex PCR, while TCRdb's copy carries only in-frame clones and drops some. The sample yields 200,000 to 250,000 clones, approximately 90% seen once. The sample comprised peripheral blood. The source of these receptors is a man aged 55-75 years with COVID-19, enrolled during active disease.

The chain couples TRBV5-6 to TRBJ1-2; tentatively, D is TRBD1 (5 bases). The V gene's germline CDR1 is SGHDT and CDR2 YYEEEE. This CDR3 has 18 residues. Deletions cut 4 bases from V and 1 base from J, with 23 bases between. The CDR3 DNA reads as TGTGCCAGCAGCCCAAGCCCAGGGTCATCCATATTTAACTATGGCTACACCTTC. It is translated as CASSPSPGSSIFNYGYTF.

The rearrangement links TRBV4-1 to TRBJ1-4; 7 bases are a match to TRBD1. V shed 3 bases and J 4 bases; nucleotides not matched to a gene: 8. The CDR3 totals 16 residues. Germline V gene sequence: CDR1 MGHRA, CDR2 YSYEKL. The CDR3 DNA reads TGCGCCAGCAGCCAGCCGACAGGGCTAAATAATGAAAAACTGTTTTTT. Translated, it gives CASSQPTGLNNEKLFF.

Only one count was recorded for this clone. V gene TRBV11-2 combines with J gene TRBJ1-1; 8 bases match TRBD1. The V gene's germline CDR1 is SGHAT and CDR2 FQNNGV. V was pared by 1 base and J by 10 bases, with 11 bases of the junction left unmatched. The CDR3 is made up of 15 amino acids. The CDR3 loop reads CASSLASQGAVGAFF. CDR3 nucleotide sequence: TGTGCCAGCAGCTTAGCGTCTCAGGGGGCGGTGGGAGCTTTCTTT.

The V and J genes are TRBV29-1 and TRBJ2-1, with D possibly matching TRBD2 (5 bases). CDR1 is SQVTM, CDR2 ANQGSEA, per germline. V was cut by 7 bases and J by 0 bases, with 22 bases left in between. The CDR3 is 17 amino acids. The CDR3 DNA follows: TGCAGCGCTGAGGGTGTAGGCGGAACCAGCTCCTACAATGAGCAGTTCTTC. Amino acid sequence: CSAEGVGGTSSYNEQFF.

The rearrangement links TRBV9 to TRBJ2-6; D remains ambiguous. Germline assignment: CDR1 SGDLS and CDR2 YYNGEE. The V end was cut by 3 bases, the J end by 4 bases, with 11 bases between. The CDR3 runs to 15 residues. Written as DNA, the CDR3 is TGTGCCAGCAGCGCTTACTGGTCCGGGGCCAACGTCCTGACTTTC. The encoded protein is CASSAYWSGANVLTF.

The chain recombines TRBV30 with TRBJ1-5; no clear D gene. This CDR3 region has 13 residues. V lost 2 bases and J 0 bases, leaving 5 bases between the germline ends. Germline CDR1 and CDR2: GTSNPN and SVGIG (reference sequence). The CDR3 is CAWSYNSNQPQHF. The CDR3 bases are TGTGCCTGGAGTTACAATAGCAATCAGCCCCAGCATTTT.

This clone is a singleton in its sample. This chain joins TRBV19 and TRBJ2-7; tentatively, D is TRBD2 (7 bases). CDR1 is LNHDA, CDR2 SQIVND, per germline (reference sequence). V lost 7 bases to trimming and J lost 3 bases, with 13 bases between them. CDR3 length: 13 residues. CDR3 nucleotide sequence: TGTGCCAGTAAAGGGAGGGGGGTCTACGAGCAGTACTTC. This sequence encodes CASKGRGVYEQYF. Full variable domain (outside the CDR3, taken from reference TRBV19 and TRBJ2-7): DGGITQSPKYLFRKEGQNVTLSCEQNLNHDAMYWYRQDPGQGLRLIYYSQIVNDFQKGDIAEGYSVSREKKESFPLTVTSAQKNPTAFYLCASKGRGVYEQYFGPGTRLTVT.

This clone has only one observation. The CDR3 is CASSPQGAHNYGYTF. The CDR3 region has the DNA TGTGCCAGCAGTCCTCAGGGGGCTCATAACTATGGCTACACCTTC. This chain connects TRBV6-5 to TRBJ1-2; 8 bases agree with TRBD1. Germline CDR1 is MNHEY and CDR2 is SVGAGI. The CDR3 spans 15 residues. V gave up 5 bases and J gave up 1 base; unmatched junction bases: 6.

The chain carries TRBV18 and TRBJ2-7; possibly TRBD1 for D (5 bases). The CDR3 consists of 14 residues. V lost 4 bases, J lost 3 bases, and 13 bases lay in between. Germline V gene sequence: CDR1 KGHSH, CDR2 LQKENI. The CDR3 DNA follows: TGTGCCAGCTCACAAGGGCTACAGGACTACGAGCAGTACTTC. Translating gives CASSQGLQDYEQYF.

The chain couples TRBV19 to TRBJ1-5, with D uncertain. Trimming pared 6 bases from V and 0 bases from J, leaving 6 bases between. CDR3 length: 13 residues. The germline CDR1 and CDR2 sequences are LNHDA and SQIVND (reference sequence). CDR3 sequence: CASRAYSNQPQHF. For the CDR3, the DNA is TGTGCCAGTAGGGCTTATAGCAATCAGCCCCAGCATTTT.

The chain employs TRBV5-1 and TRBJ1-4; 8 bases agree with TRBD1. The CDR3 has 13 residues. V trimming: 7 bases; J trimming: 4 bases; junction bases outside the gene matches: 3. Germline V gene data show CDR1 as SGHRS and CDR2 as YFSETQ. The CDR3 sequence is CASGTGFNEKLFF. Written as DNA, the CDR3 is TGCGCCAGCGGGACAGGATTTAATGAAAAACTGTTTTTT.

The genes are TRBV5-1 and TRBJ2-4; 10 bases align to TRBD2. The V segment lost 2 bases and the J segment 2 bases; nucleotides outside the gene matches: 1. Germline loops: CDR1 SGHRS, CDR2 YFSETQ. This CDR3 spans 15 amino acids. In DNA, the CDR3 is TGCGCCAGCAGCTTACTAGCGGGGTCCAAAAACATTCAGTACTTC. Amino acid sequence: CASSLLAGSKNIQYF.

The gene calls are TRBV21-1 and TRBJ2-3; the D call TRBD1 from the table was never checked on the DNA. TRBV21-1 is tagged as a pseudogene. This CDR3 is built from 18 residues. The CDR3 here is CASSKALGQALSTDTQYF. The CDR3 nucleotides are TGTGCCAGCAGCAAAGCGCTTGGGCAGGCCCTTAGCACAGATACGCAGTATTTT.

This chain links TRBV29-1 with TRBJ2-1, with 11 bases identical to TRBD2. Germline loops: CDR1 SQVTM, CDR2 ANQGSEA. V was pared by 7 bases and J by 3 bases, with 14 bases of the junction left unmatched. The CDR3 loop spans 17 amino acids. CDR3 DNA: TGCAGCGCCGATACTCTTAGCGGGAGGGCCTTCTACAATGAGCAGTTCTTC. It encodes CSADTLSGRAFYNEQFF.

This CDR3 reads CSGLAGTSSYNEQFF. DNA for the CDR3: TGCAGCGGACTAGCCGGGACAAGCTCCTACAATGAGCAGTTCTTC. The chain couples TRBV29-1 to TRBJ2-1; D might be TRBD2 (7 bases). Germline V gene sequence: CDR1 SQVTM, CDR2 ANQGSEA. CDR3 length equals 15 residues. V was pared by 7 bases and J by 0 bases, with 16 bases between.

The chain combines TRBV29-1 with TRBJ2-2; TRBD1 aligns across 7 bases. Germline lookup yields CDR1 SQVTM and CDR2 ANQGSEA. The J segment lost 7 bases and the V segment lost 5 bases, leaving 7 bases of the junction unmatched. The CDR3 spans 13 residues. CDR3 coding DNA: TGCAGCGTTACCACAGGGGTCGGCGGGGAGCTGTTTTTT. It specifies CSVTTGVGGELFF.

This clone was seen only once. Here the CDR3 reads CASSPRLAANTGELFF. The CDR3 DNA is TGCGCCAGCAGCCCACGACTAGCGGCTAACACCGGGGAGCTGTTTTTT. The rearrangement joins TRBV10-1 to TRBJ2-2; 9 positions match TRBD2. This CDR3 spans 16 amino acids. Germline loops: CDR1 WNHNN, CDR2 SYGVQD (reference sequence). Trimming cost V 6 bases and J 2 bases; bases outside gene matches: 7.

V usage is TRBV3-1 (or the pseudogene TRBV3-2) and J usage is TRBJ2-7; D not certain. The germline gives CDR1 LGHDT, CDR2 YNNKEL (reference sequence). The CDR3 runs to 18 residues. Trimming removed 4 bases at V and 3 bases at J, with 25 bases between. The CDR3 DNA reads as TGTGCCAGCAGCCCTTCCGGTAAAGCCGACACTCCTTACTACGAGCAGTACTTC. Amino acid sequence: CASSPSGKADTPYYEQYF.

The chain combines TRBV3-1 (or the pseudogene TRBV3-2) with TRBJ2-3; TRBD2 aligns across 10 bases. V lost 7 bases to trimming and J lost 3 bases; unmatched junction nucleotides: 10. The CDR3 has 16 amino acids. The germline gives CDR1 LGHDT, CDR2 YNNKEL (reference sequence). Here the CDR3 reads CASTPGASGRTDTQYF. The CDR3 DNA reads TGTGCCAGCACTCCTGGGGCTAGCGGGAGAACAGATACGCAGTATTTT.

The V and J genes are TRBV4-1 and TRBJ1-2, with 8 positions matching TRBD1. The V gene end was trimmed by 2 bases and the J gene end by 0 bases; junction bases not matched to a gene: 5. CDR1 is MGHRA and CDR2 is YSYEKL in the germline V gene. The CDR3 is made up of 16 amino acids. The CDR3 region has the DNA TGCGCCAGCAGCCAATCCGGACAGGGCACTAACTATGGCTACACCTTC. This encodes CASSQSGQGTNYGYTF.

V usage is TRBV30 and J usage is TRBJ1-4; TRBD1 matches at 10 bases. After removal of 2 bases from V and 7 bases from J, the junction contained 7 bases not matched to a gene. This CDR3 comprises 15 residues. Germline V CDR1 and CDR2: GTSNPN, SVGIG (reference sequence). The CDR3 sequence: CAWSTLGQGSEKLFF. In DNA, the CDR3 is TGTGCCTGGAGTACCCTGGGACAGGGGTCTGAAAAACTGTTTTTT.

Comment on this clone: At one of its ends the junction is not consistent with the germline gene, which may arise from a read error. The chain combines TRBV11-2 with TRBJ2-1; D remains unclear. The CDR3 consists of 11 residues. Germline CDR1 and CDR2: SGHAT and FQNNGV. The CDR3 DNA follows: TGTGCCAGCAGCTTAGGTCGTCCAGTGCTCTTC. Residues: CASSLGRPVLF.

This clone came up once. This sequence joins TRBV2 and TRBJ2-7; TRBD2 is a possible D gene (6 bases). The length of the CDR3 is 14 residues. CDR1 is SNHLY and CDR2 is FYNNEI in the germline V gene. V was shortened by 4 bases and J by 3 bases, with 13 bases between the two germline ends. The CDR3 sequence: CASSGSRRGYEQYF. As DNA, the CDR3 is TGTGCCAGCAGTGGGAGCAGGAGGGGCTACGAGCAGTACTTC.

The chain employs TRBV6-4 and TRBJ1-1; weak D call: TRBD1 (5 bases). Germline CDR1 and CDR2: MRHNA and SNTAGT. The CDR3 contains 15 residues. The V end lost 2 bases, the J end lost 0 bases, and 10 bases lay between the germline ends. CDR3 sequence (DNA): TGTGCCAGCAGTGACAGGGGCCCCTTGAACACTGAAGCTTTCTTT. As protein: CASSDRGPLNTEAFF.

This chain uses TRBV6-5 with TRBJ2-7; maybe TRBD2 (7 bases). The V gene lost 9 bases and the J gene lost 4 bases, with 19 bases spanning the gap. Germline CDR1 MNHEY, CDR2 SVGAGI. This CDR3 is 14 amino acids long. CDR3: CASSRGAVAYEQYF. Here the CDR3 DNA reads TGTGCCAGTTCCCGGGGGGCCGTCGCTTACGAGCAGTACTTC.

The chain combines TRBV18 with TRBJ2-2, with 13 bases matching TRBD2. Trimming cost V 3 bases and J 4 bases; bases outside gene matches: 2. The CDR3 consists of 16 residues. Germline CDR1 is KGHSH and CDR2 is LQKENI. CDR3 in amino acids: CASSPTSGRTTGELFF. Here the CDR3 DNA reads TGTGCCAGCTCACCGACTAGCGGGAGGACCACCGGGGAGCTGTTTTTT.

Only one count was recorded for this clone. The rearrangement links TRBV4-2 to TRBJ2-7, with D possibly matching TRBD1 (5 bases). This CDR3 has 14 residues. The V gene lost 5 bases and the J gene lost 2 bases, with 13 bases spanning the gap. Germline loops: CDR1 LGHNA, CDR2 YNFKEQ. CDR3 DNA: TGTGCCAGCAGCTTGCAAAGGGGAACCTACGAGCAGTACTTC. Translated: CASSLQRGTYEQYF.

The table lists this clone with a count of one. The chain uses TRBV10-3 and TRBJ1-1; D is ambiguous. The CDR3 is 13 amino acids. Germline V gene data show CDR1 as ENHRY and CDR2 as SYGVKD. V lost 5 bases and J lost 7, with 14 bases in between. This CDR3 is CAISNFGSGEAFF. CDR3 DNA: TGTGCCATCAGTAACTTTGGTTCCGGTGAAGCTTTCTTT.

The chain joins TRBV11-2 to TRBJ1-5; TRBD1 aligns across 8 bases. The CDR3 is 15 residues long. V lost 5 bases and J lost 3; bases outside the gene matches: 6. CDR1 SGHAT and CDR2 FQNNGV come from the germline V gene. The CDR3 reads CASSTQGAINQPQHF. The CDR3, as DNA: TGTGCCAGCAGCACCCAGGGGGCTATCAATCAGCCCCAGCATTTT.

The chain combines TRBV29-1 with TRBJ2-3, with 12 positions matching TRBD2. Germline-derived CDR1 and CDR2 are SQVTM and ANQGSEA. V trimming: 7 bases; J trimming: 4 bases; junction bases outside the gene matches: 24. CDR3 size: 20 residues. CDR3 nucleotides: TGCAGCGCCAGGACAGGGGCCGGGACTAGCGGGTCCTCAGGGGCAGATACGCAGTATTTT. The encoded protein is CSARTGAGTSGSSGADTQYF.

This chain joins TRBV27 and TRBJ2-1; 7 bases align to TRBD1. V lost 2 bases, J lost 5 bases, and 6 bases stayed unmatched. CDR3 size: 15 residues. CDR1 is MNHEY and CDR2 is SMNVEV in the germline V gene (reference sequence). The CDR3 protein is CASSLLGDSNNEQFF. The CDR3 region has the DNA TGTGCCAGCAGTTTACTGGGGGACAGCAACAATGAGCAGTTCTTC.

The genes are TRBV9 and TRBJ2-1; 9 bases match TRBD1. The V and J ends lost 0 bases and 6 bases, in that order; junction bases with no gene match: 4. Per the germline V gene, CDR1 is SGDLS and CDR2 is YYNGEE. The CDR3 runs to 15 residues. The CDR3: CASSVDGTGSNEQFF. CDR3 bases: TGTGCCAGCAGCGTAGACGGGACAGGGAGCAATGAGCAGTTCTTC.